The present T cell receptor beta chain was sequenced within a study of radiotherapy plus CTLA-4 blockade in lung cancer. Looked up from germline, CDR1 is MDHEN and CDR2 is SYDVKM. Germline trimming cut 3 bases from V and 4 bases from J; bases unmatched to any gene: 9. The CDR3 loop spans 16 amino acids. Method: immunoSEQ multiplex PCR; TCRdb's copy keeps in-frame clones and lacks some. The sample holds 50,000 to 70,000 clones; approximately 84% are singletons and the top ten take around 6.6%. J is TRBJ2-5 and V is TRBV28, with 9 nucleotides matching TRBD2. The sequenced sample was peripheral blood, obtained from a patient treated with radiotherapy plus ipilimumab. The receptor's source is a human donor with non-small cell lung cancer whose response to radiotherapy plus ipilimumab could not be evaluated. The DNA for the CDR3 is TGTGCCAGCAGTTTCCTTGGCGGGAGGGCGGGAGAGACCCAGTACTTC. Residues: CASSFLGGRAGETQYF.